These 22 T cell receptor beta chains share one sample of origin, sequenced in a study of blood T cell repertoires in COVID-19. Sequenced by immunoSEQ multiplex PCR; TCRdb stores in-frame clones only, minus some. The sample carries about 170,000 clones, 65% to 85% recorded once. Material for sequencing was peripheral blood. These TCRs come from a human donor with acute or convalescent COVID-19. The donor label of this sample is uncertain.

This clone was detected only a few times. The chain employs TRBV7-2 and TRBJ1-4; no clear D. V lost 4 bases and J lost 11, with 14 bases in between. CDR3 length: 13 amino acids. Germline V gene lookup returns CDR1 SGHTA and CDR2 FQGNSA. The CDR3 DNA sequence: TGTGCCAGCAGCTCCTTCCAAGCCGCCAAACTGTTTTTT. It encodes CASSSFQAAKLFF.

V usage is TRBV2 and J usage is TRBJ2-5; D might be TRBD1 (7 bases). CDR3 length: 15 amino acids. The germline V gene encodes CDR1 SNHLY and CDR2 FYNNEI. The germline V and J ends were trimmed by 3 bases and 5 bases, with 16 bases remaining between them. The CDR3 reads CASSDDTGAGETQYF. CDR3 nucleotide sequence: TGTGCCAGCAGTGACGATACAGGGGCGGGGGAGACCCAGTACTTC.

V and J are TRBV6-2 or TRBV6-3 and TRBJ1-2; the D gene is possibly TRBD1 (5 bases). The CDR3 length is 14 residues. The V gene lost 0 bases and the J gene lost 5 bases, with 10 bases spanning the gap. Germline V gives CDR1 MNHEY, CDR2 SVGEGT. CDR3 in amino acids: CASSYSRQGYGYTF. CDR3 DNA sequence: TGTGCCAGCAGTTACTCCAGGCAGGGATATGGCTACACCTTC.

Here the CDR3 reads CASSKSELRDRGPHTNEKLFF. CDR3 in DNA: TGTGCCAGCAGCAAATCGGAGCTCCGGGACAGGGGTCCCCACACGAATGAAAAACTGTTTTTT. This chain links TRBV21-1 with TRBJ1-4; TRBD1, the table's D call, lacks a check against the DNA. TRBV21-1 is flagged as a pseudogene. This CDR3 comprises 21 residues.

V usage is TRBV9 and J usage is TRBJ2-2; 10 bases line up with TRBD2. CDR3 length: 16 residues. Germline CDR1 reads SGDLS; CDR2 reads YYNGEE. Trimming cost V 0 bases and J 4 bases; bases outside gene matches: 3. The DNA for the CDR3 is TGTGCCAGCAGCGTAGCGGTAGCGGGAGGCACCGGGGAGCTGTTTTTT. This gives the protein CASSVAVAGGTGELFF. Full variable domain (missing parts from reference TRBV9 and TRBJ2-2): DSGVTQTPKHLITATGQRVTLRCSPRSGDLSVYWYQQSLDQGLQFLIQYYNGEERAKGNILERFSAQQFPDLHSELNLSSLELGDSALYFCASSVAVAGGTGELFFGEGSRLTVL.

V usage is TRBV5-1 and J usage is TRBJ1-1; 9 bases fit TRBD1. Germline CDR1 and CDR2: SGHRS and YFSETQ. The CDR3 covers 16 residues. V lost 3 bases, J lost 3 bases, and 9 bases stayed unmatched. CDR3 amino acids: CASSYDRGVGDTEAFF. The CDR3 coding sequence is TGCGCCAGCAGCTACGACAGGGGGGTAGGAGACACTGAAGCTTTCTTT.

V usage is TRBV5-1 and J usage is TRBJ2-5; 12 bases align to TRBD2. The germline CDR1 and CDR2 sequences are SGHRS and YFSETQ. This CDR3 contains 18 residues. The V segment lost 2 bases and the J segment 4 bases; nucleotides outside the gene matches: 12. CDR3 in amino acids: CASSFLGALAGGGETQYF. The CDR3 nucleotides are TGCGCCAGCAGCTTCCTTGGGGCACTAGCGGGGGGAGGAGAGACCCAGTACTTC.

The chain combines TRBV13 with TRBJ1-2; D is ambiguous. CDR1 and CDR2 (germline): PRHDT, FYEKMQ (reference sequence). This CDR3 spans 14 amino acids. Trimming took 7 bases from V and 8 from J, leaving 20 bases between them. CDR3 nucleotide sequence: TGTGCCAGCACCCCTGGCCGAGGACTCTTGGGCTACACCTTC. Translated, it gives CASTPGRGLLGYTF.

The rearrangement joins TRBV9 to TRBJ1-2; TRBD1 might be the D (6 bases). This CDR3 has 13 amino acids. V lost 3 bases and J 13 bases, leaving 19 bases between the germline ends. Germline CDR1 is SGDLS and CDR2 is YYNGEE. The CDR3 nucleotides are TGTGCCAGCAGCGCCCGGGGGGACACGGTACCCACCTTC. Residues: CASSARGDTVPTF.

This rearrangement joins TRBV11-3 to TRBJ2-1; maybe TRBD1 (5 bases). This CDR3 contains 13 residues. The V and J ends lost 4 bases and 9 bases respectively, with 13 bases between them. Per germline, CDR1 SGHNT and CDR2 YENEEA. The CDR3 spells CASSSAGQGEQFF. DNA for the CDR3: TGTGCCAGCAGCTCCGCCGGGCAGGGTGAGCAGTTCTTC.

The rearrangement joins TRBV2 to TRBJ2-3; TRBD2 is a possible D gene (7 bases). The CDR3 extends over 15 amino acids. V was shortened by 6 bases and J by 3 bases, with 16 bases between the two germline ends. In germline, CDR1 is SNHLY, CDR2 FYNNEI. CDR3 DNA: TGTGCCAGCAGCCTAGGGGGGGCAGGGACAGATACGCAGTATTTT. Amino acid sequence: CASSLGGAGTDTQYF.

The V call is TRBV6-6, the J call TRBJ2-5, with D possibly being TRBD1 (6 bases). This CDR3 region has 12 residues. Germline assignment: CDR1 MNHNY and CDR2 SVGAGI (reference sequence). V was shortened by 10 bases and J by 2 bases, with 11 bases between the two germline ends. CDR3 nucleotides: TGTGCCACAGGGGCCTCACAAGAGACCCAGTACTTC. Protein product: CATGASQETQYF.

J is TRBJ1-6 and V is TRBV5-1; TRBD1 matches at 11 bases. The CDR3 is made up of 18 amino acids. The V segment lost 0 bases and the J segment 4 bases; nucleotides outside the gene matches: 6. Germline V gene data show CDR1 as SGHRS and CDR2 as YFSETQ. CDR3 bases: TGCGCCAGCAGCTTGGTCGGGACAGGGGGATATTATAATTCACCCCTCCACTTT. As protein: CASSLVGTGGYYNSPLHF.

V usage is TRBV29-1 and J usage is TRBJ2-7, with TRBD1 identical over 10 bases. This CDR3 is built from 13 residues. CDR1 SQVTM and CDR2 ANQGSEA come from the germline V gene. V lost 4 bases and J lost 5; bases outside the gene matches: 5. Here the CDR3 DNA reads TGCAGCGTTGTAGGGGACAGGGGTAACGAGCAGTACTTC. It is translated as CSVVGDRGNEQYF.

This clone was observed a handful of times. The genes are TRBV11-1 and TRBJ1-1, with TRBD1 matching 7 bases. Germline CDR1 is SGHAT and CDR2 is FQDESV (reference sequence). After removal of 5 bases from V and 1 base from J, the junction contained 4 bases not matched to a gene. The CDR3 length is 14 residues. Here the CDR3 reads CASSRGTENTEAFF. CDR3 DNA sequence: TGTGCCAGCAGCCGAGGGACAGAGAACACTGAAGCTTTCTTT.

This clone was recorded once. The chain is built from TRBV10-2 and TRBJ2-1, with D possibly matching TRBD2 (6 bases). Trimming took 11 bases from V and 7 from J, leaving 18 bases between them. CDR1 and CDR2 from the germline V gene are WSHSY and SAAADI. The CDR3 has 13 amino acids. CDR3 sequence: CAGTPRRGNEQFF. The CDR3 DNA is TGCGCCGGCACCCCTAGACGGGGGAATGAGCAGTTCTTC.

V is TRBV5-1 and J is TRBJ2-5; 8 bases align to TRBD2. The J segment lost 5 bases and the V segment lost 3 bases, leaving 9 bases of the junction unmatched. This CDR3 contains 15 residues. Germline V gene sequence: CDR1 SGHRS, CDR2 YFSETQ. The CDR3 spells CASSSTGGTLETQYF. DNA for the CDR3: TGCGCCAGCAGCTCGACGGGGGGGACTCTGGAGACCCAGTACTTC.

This sequence joins TRBV5-1 and TRBJ1-1; D uncertain. This CDR3 has 14 amino acids. CDR1 is SGHRS and CDR2 is YFSETQ in the germline V gene. Deletions cut 0 bases from V and 5 bases from J, with 11 bases between. Written as DNA, the CDR3 is TGCGCCAGCAGCTTGGCCAGGTTGGCGACTGAAGCTTTCTTT. Its protein product is CASSLARLATEAFF.

Concerning this clone itself: The same CDR3 arises from other DNA sequences in this sample as well. CDR3 residues: CASSAGQGEQPQHF. CDR3 coding DNA: TGCGCCAGCTCGGCGGGACAGGGGGAGCAGCCCCAGCATTTT. The rearrangement uses TRBV5-1 and TRBJ1-5, with 11 bases fitting TRBD1. CDR1 and CDR2 from the germline V gene are SGHRS and YFSETQ. After removal of 7 bases from V and 7 bases from J, the junction contained 7 bases not matched to a gene. The CDR3 has 14 residues.

This sequence joins TRBV6-5 and TRBJ2-7; 11 bases are shared with TRBD1. Per the germline V gene, CDR1 is MNHEY and CDR2 is SVGAGI. The J segment lost 9 bases and the V segment lost 6 bases, leaving 7 bases of the junction unmatched. The CDR3 consists of 13 residues. This chain's CDR3 is CASSRDRGTGQYF. Written as DNA, the CDR3 is TGTGCCAGCAGCCGGGACAGGGGGACGGGGCAGTACTTC.

The chain carries TRBV6-6 and TRBJ1-5; D is unresolved. CDR1 and CDR2 (germline): MNHNY, SVGAGI (reference sequence). The germline V and J ends were trimmed by 2 bases and 0 bases, with 11 bases remaining between them. The CDR3 loop spans 16 amino acids. The CDR3 region is CASSYGQPYSNQPQHF. CDR3 bases: TGTGCCAGCAGTTACGGGCAGCCGTATAGCAATCAGCCCCAGCATTTT.

This rearrangement joins TRBV6-5 to TRBJ2-1; 11 positions agree with TRBD2. The CDR3 has 15 amino acids. Germline CDR1 is MNHEY and CDR2 is SVGAGI. J gave up 5 bases and V 6 bases, and 6 bases lay outside the gene matches. In DNA form, the CDR3 reads TGTGCCAGCAGCTCACGGGGACTAGCGGACAATGAGCAGTTCTTC. Translating gives CASSSRGLADNEQFF.